This TCR beta chain originates from a study of T-cell memory formation after mild COVID-19. The study's findings and limits: SARS-CoV-2 specificity of second-wave clones peaking day 37 was unconfirmed. Pre-infection memory already had some responding clones, implying cross-reactive memory joined. Clones which contracted sat mainly in CM and EM if CD4+, and in EMRA if CD8+.

With V trimmed by 4 bases and J by 7 bases, 5 bases remained unmatched. The CDR3 covers 15 residues. Per germline, CDR1 SGHDN and CDR2 FVKESK. Of note for this clonotype: What it binds is unknown.

cDNA libraries for TCR alpha and TCR beta, carrying sample barcodes and UMIs, came from 5'RACE with constant-segment primers. Each CDR3 protein is one row after TCRdb ran MiXCR on the 5' RACE reads. Of roughly 620,000 distinct CDR3 sequences listed, under 20% were seen once; the top ten hold 9.5% to 15%. Source material: PBMCs or a T cell subset sorted from them (not recorded which). The chain has TRBV14 and TRBJ1-6, with 9 nucleotides matching TRBD1. This receptor was taken from an adult woman who had mild COVID-19 (a few samples of this study predate the infection). Cell type and time point are not known. In DNA, the CDR3 is TGTGCCAGCAGCCCAAACAGGGGGCGGAATTCACCCCTCCACTTT. Protein sequence: CASSPNRGRNSPLHF.